This passage covers 31 T cell receptor beta chains from one sample sequenced in a study of blood T cell repertoires in COVID-19. The table came from immunoSEQ multiplex PCR; TCRdb's copy has only in-frame clones and leaves some out. The data contain about 170,000 clones, around four fifths of them singletons. The sequencing sample was made of PBMCs or T cells enriched from blood (not recorded which). Receptors were obtained from a woman in her forties or fifties who had recovered from COVID-19.

This chain joins TRBV6-2 or TRBV6-3 and TRBJ1-6; 10 bases align to TRBD1. The CDR3 loop spans 17 amino acids. Germline CDR1 MNHEY, CDR2 SVGEGT. The V gene end was trimmed by 6 bases and the J gene end by 6 bases; junction bases not matched to a gene: 11. CDR3 coding DNA: TGTGCCAGCAGCCCTTTACAGACAGGGGGCCGTAATTCACCCCTCCACTTT. As protein: CASSPLQTGGRNSPLHF.

The chain has TRBV19 and TRBJ1-2; TRBD1 matches at 10 bases. Germline V CDR1 and CDR2: LNHDA, SQIVND (reference sequence). This CDR3 is 14 amino acids long. The V segment lost 7 bases and the J segment 8 bases; nucleotides outside the gene matches: 10. The CDR3 is CASTYTETGGGYTF. The CDR3 DNA reads as TGTGCCAGTACCTACACCGAGACAGGGGGCGGCTACACCTTC. Full variable domain (rest looked up from reference TRBV19 and TRBJ1-2): DGGITQSPKYLFRKEGQNVTLSCEQNLNHDAMYWYRQDPGQGLRLIYYSQIVNDFQKGDIAEGYSVSREKKESFPLTVTSAQKNPTAFYLCASTYTETGGGYTFGSGTRLTVV.

The J gene is TRBJ2-3, the V gene TRBV25-1; possible D gene TRBD1, 5 bases. Trimming took off 7 bases at V and 0 bases at J, with 11 bases between the two ends. The CDR3 spans 14 residues. Germline V lookup: CDR1 MGHDK, CDR2 SYGVNS. The CDR3 protein is CASKGQTSTDTQYF. CDR3 in DNA: TGTGCCAGCAAGGGGCAAACCAGCACAGATACGCAGTATTTT.

The chain recombines TRBV30 with TRBJ1-4, with D hard to call. CDR3 length equals 11 residues. V was shortened by 3 bases and J by 4 bases, with 3 bases between the two germline ends. From germline, CDR1 is GTSNPN and CDR2 SVGIG (reference sequence). CDR3 DNA: TGTGCCTGGAGCTTTAATGAAAAACTGTTTTTT. Residues: CAWSFNEKLFF.

This chain joins TRBV5-4 and TRBJ1-1; TRBD1 might be the D (6 bases). This CDR3 has 15 amino acids. V lost 4 bases and J 0 bases, leaving 13 bases between the germline ends. CDR1 is SGHNT and CDR2 is YYREEE in the germline V gene (reference sequence). In DNA form, the CDR3 reads TGTGCCAGCAGCGCCGGACAGCCGATGAACACTGAAGCTTTCTTT. Its translation is CASSAGQPMNTEAFF.

The V call is TRBV30, the J call TRBJ1-5; D is unclear. Germline CDR1 GTSNPN, CDR2 SVGIG (reference sequence). V dropped 4 bases and J dropped 0 bases, with 7 bases sitting between them. The length of the CDR3 is 13 residues. CDR3 nucleotides: TGTGCCTGGACTCGCGGTAGCAATCAGCCCCAGCATTTT. Encoded protein: CAWTRGSNQPQHF. Combining the CDR3 with reference TRBV30 and TRBJ1-5 gives the whole variable domain SQTIHQWPATLVQPVGSPLSLECTVEGTSNPNLYWYRQAAGRGLQLLFYSVGIGQISSEVPQNLSASRPQDRQFILSSKKLLLSDSGFYLCAWTRGSNQPQHFGDGTRLSIL.

A few counts support this clone. The rearrangement links TRBV15 to TRBJ2-4; the D gene is possibly TRBD2 (5 bases). This CDR3 spans 17 amino acids. The V gene lost 0 bases and the J gene lost 3 bases, with 15 bases spanning the gap. Germline CDR1 LNHNV, CDR2 YYDKDF (reference sequence). The CDR3 sequence: CATSRDQDPEGKNIQYF. The CDR3, as DNA: TGTGCCACCAGCAGAGATCAGGATCCTGAGGGCAAAAACATTCAGTACTTC. Drawing the rest from reference TRBV15 and TRBJ2-4, the complete variable domain is DAMVIQNPRYQVTQFGKPVTLSCSQTLNHNVMYWYQQKSSQAPKLLFHYYDKDFNNEADTPDNFQSRRPNTSFCFLDIRSPGLGDTAMYLCATSRDQDPEGKNIQYFGAGTRLSVL.

J is TRBJ2-1 and V is TRBV19; 7 bases line up with TRBD2. V lost 8 bases and J lost 0; bases outside the gene matches: 7. Germline V gives CDR1 LNHDA, CDR2 SQIVND (reference sequence). CDR3 length: 15 amino acids. In DNA form, the CDR3 reads TGTGCCAGTGAACTGGGGGGGAGCTCCTACAATGAGCAGTTCTTC. Its translation is CASELGGSSYNEQFF.

The chain employs TRBV30 and TRBJ1-2; D is uncertain. There are 12 residues in the CDR3. Germline CDR1 is GTSNPN and CDR2 is SVGIG (reference sequence). Trimming cost V 5 bases and J 8 bases, with 15 bases left between them. CDR3 sequence: CAWSDTLQGYTF. The CDR3 region has the DNA TGTGCCTGGTCTGACACCCTTCAAGGCTACACCTTC.

The chain joins TRBV29-1 to TRBJ2-5; tentative D call: TRBD2 (6 bases). V gave up 8 bases and J gave up 3 bases, with 19 bases separating them. CDR3 length equals 14 residues. Germline CDR1 SQVTM, CDR2 ANQGSEA. The CDR3 DNA follows: TGCAGCTCCGCCGGCGGGACGGCCGAAGAGACCCAGTACTTC. Encoded protein: CSSAGGTAEETQYF.

CDR3 in amino acids: CAWRRGLAGNEQFF. CDR3 coding DNA: TGTGCCTGGAGGCGGGGACTAGCGGGCAATGAGCAGTTCTTC. The chain links TRBV30 to TRBJ2-1, with 12 nucleotides matching TRBD2. With V trimmed by 3 bases and J by 6 bases, 3 bases remained unmatched. CDR3 length: 14 amino acids. From germline, CDR1 is GTSNPN and CDR2 SVGIG (reference sequence).

This clone appeared a few times. The V call is TRBV3-1 (or the pseudogene TRBV3-2), the J call TRBJ2-3, with 10 positions matching TRBD2. CDR3 length: 14 amino acids. Per the germline V gene, CDR1 is LGHDT and CDR2 is YNNKEL (reference sequence). The V segment lost 8 bases and the J segment 4 bases; nucleotides outside the gene matches: 6. CDR3 nucleotides: TGTGCCAGCTCCCTAGCGGGAGTTCCAGATACGCAGTATTTT. Amino acids: CASSLAGVPDTQYF.

On this clone: One end of the junction fails to match germline, which may point to a read error. V is TRBV18 and J is TRBJ1-2, with TRBD1 identical over 7 bases. Germline-derived CDR1 and CDR2 are KGHSH and LQKENI. The CDR3 loop spans 14 amino acids. In DNA, the CDR3 is TGTGCCAGCTCGCTTCGACAGGGAATGGAGGCCCCCGCCTTC. Translating gives CASSLRQGMEAPAF.

This clone was found once. A junction end diverges from the germline sequence, so it may reflect a read error. The gene calls are TRBV6-5 and TRBJ1-5, with D unresolved. Germline V gives CDR1 MNHEY, CDR2 SVGAGI. CDR3 length equals 14 residues. The CDR3 loop reads CASSRAGLSQAQHF. In nucleotides, the CDR3 is TGTGCCAGCTCAAGAGCAGGACTTTCTCAGGCCCAGCATTTT.

The chain carries TRBV10-3 and TRBJ2-3; D is undetermined. Looked up from germline, CDR1 is ENHRY and CDR2 is SYGVKD. V was clipped by 2 bases and J by 5 bases, with 5 bases between them. The CDR3 loop spans 12 amino acids. Here the CDR3 DNA reads TGTGCCATCAGTGAGAACAGAGATACGCAGTATTTT. It encodes CAISENRDTQYF.

This clone was found once. The chain recombines TRBV28 with TRBJ1-2, with 9 bases matching TRBD1. With 10 bases clipped from V and 4 bases from J, the junction kept 13 bases outside the gene matches. The CDR3 spans 15 residues. CDR1 and CDR2 (germline): MDHEN, SYDVKM. CDR3 amino acids: CATQTGTGLPYGYTF. The CDR3 bases are TGTGCCACCCAAACCGGGACAGGGTTACCCTATGGCTACACCTTC.

The chain combines TRBV7-9 with TRBJ1-1; D call uncertain. Trimming shortened V by 3 bases and J by 8 bases, and 7 bases separated the two germline ends. The CDR3 length is 11 residues. Germline CDR1 SEHNR, CDR2 FQNEAQ (reference sequence). The CDR3 DNA reads TGTGCCAGCAGCTTCGAGGAAGAAGCTTTCTTT. It encodes CASSFEEEAFF.

This chain uses TRBV6-2 or TRBV6-3 with TRBJ2-7; TRBD1 matches 8 bases. The V gene's germline CDR1 is MNHEY and CDR2 SVGEGT. This CDR3 has 16 amino acids. Trimming at V came to 6 bases and at J to 1 base, leaving 11 bases not matched to a gene. The CDR3 coding sequence is TGTGCCAGCAGCCCGGAACAGGGGGTAGTATCCTACGAGCAGTACGTC. Amino acids: CASSPEQGVVSYEQYV.

This chain links TRBV30 with TRBJ1-4, with 11 bases matching TRBD1. J gave up 1 base and V 8 bases, and 6 bases lay outside the gene matches. This CDR3 is 15 amino acids long. Germline loops: CDR1 GTSNPN, CDR2 SVGIG (reference sequence). This CDR3 reads CARTGTGGTNEKLFF. The CDR3 DNA reads TGTGCCAGAACCGGGACAGGGGGAACTAATGAAAAACTGTTTTTT.

The V call is TRBV5-4, the J call TRBJ2-7, with a possible D match to TRBD2 (6 bases). Germline V gene lookup returns CDR1 SGHNT and CDR2 YYREEE (reference sequence). This CDR3 region has 12 residues. V lost 0 bases and J lost 6, with 7 bases in between. CDR3 residues: CASSLAGGEQYV. The CDR3, as DNA: TGTGCCAGCAGCTTGGCCGGGGGCGAGCAGTACGTC.

This chain links TRBV6-4 with TRBJ1-1, with 10 bases lining up with TRBD1. The trim removed 6 bases at V and 8 bases at J, leaving 9 bases unmatched. This CDR3 comprises 14 residues. Germline lookup yields CDR1 MRHNA and CDR2 SNTAGT. DNA for the CDR3: TGTGCCAGCAGGGCCGGGACAGGGGTAGGGGAAGCTTTCTTT. This gives the protein CASRAGTGVGEAFF.

J is TRBJ2-5 and V is TRBV5-1, with a weak D call TRBD2 (6 bases). There are 12 residues in the CDR3. Germline-derived CDR1 and CDR2 are SGHRS and YFSETQ. V gave up 4 bases and J gave up 7 bases, with 11 bases separating them. CDR3 amino acids: CASSVDGGTQYF. CDR3 in DNA: TGCGCCAGCAGCGTAGACGGGGGGACCCAGTACTTC.

The chain couples TRBV3-1 (or the pseudogene TRBV3-2) to TRBJ2-7; 10 bases are shared with TRBD2. This CDR3 comprises 15 residues. Looked up from germline, CDR1 is LGHDT and CDR2 is YNNKEL (reference sequence). Germline trimming cut 3 bases from V and 5 bases from J; bases unmatched to any gene: 7. For the CDR3, the DNA is TGTGCCAGCAGCCACTCACTAGCGGGGTTGCACGAGCAGTACGTC. Translation gives CASSHSLAGLHEQYV.

The J gene is TRBJ1-2, the V gene TRBV21-1. TRBV21-1 is a pseudogene segment. The CDR3 runs 14 residues. The CDR3 DNA reads TGTGCCAGCAGCAAATGGACTAGGATCTATGGCTACACCTTC. Its protein product is CASSKWTRIYGYTF.

This clone showed up just a few times. Here the CDR3 reads CASRGVGLSYNEQFF. The CDR3 coding sequence is TGTGCCAGCAGGGGAGTGGGTCTCTCCTACAATGAGCAGTTCTTC. This chain uses TRBV2 with TRBJ2-1; the D gene is possibly TRBD2 (5 bases). V lost 6 bases to trimming and J lost 0 bases, with 12 bases between them. CDR3 length: 15 residues. The germline gives CDR1 SNHLY, CDR2 FYNNEI.

This clone turned up a few times. The chain recombines TRBV7-2 with TRBJ2-3, with TRBD2 matching 8 bases. This CDR3 has 16 amino acids. The V gene end was trimmed by 5 bases and the J gene end by 4 bases; junction bases not matched to a gene: 11. The V gene's germline CDR1 is SGHTA and CDR2 FQGNSA. The CDR3 region has the DNA TGTGCCAGCAGCAATCCTTCGGGGGGGCAGTCAGATACGCAGTATTTT. This gives the protein CASSNPSGGQSDTQYF. Full variable domain (rest looked up from reference TRBV7-2 and TRBJ2-3): GAGVSQSPSNKVTEKGKDVELRCDPISGHTALYWYRQSLGQGLEFLIYFQGNSAPDKSGLPSDRFSAERTGGSVSTLTIQRTQQEDSAVYLCASSNPSGGQSDTQYFGPGTRLTVL.

This clone is a singleton in its sample. This chain uses TRBV10-1 with TRBJ2-1, with 12 positions matching TRBD2. With 0 bases clipped from V and 9 bases from J, the junction kept 9 bases outside the gene matches. There are 17 residues in the CDR3. CDR1 is WNHNN, CDR2 SYGVQD, per germline (reference sequence). CDR3 residues: CASSESGSSGRALEQFF. CDR3 nucleotide sequence: TGCGCCAGCAGTGAGTCAGGTTCTAGCGGGAGGGCCCTTGAGCAGTTCTTC.

In its sample, this clone was seen once. V gene TRBV7-9 combines with J gene TRBJ1-3; maybe TRBD1 (6 bases). V shed 4 bases and J shed 0 bases, with 10 bases lying between them. The CDR3 has 15 amino acids. Germline CDR1 is SEHNR and CDR2 is FQNEAQ (reference sequence). CDR3 residues: CASSYTGSSGNTIYF. The CDR3 DNA follows: TGTGCCAGCAGCTATACAGGGAGCTCTGGAAACACCATATATTTT. The variable domain in full, completed from reference TRBV7-9 and TRBJ1-3, reads DTGVSQNPRHKITKRGQNVTFRCDPISEHNRLYWYRQTLGQGPEFLTYFQNEAQLEKSRLLSDRFSAERPKGSFSTLEIQRTEQGDSAMYLCASSYTGSSGNTIYFGEGSWLTVV.

The rearrangement uses TRBV9 and TRBJ1-2; weak D call: TRBD1 (5 bases). CDR3 length: 15 residues. V was cut by 1 base and J by 5 bases, with 15 bases left in between. Germline V gene data show CDR1 as SGDLS and CDR2 as YYNGEE. The CDR3 spells CASSVSDRIFYGYTF. CDR3 nucleotides: TGTGCCAGCAGCGTATCAGACAGAATTTTTTATGGCTACACCTTC. Full variable domain (outside the CDR3, taken from reference TRBV9 and TRBJ1-2): DSGVTQTPKHLITATGQRVTLRCSPRSGDLSVYWYQQSLDQGLQFLIQYYNGEERAKGNILERFSAQQFPDLHSELNLSSLELGDSALYFCASSVSDRIFYGYTFGSGTRLTVV.

CDR3: CASGSGRRWGEQFF. In DNA, the CDR3 is TGTGCCAGCGGGAGCGGGAGAAGGTGGGGTGAGCAGTTCTTC. The chain employs TRBV11-3 and TRBJ2-1; 8 bases are a match to TRBD2. The CDR3 runs 14 residues. The trim removed 8 bases at V and 9 bases at J, leaving 12 bases unmatched. CDR1 SGHNT and CDR2 YENEEA come from the germline V gene. Full variable domain (missing parts from reference TRBV11-3 and TRBJ2-1): EAGVVQSPRYKIIEKKQPVAFWCNPISGHNTLYWYLQNLGQGPELLIRYENEEAVDDSQLPKDRFSAERLKGVDSTLKIQPAELGDSAVYLCASGSGRRWGEQFFGPGTRLTVL.

This chain joins TRBV27 and TRBJ1-1; no clear D gene. CDR1 is MNHEY and CDR2 is SMNVEV in the germline V gene (reference sequence). The CDR3 has 14 amino acids. V lost 2 bases and J 4 bases, leaving 11 bases between the germline ends. The CDR3 protein is CASSLKRVFTEAFF. CDR3 DNA: TGTGCCAGCAGTTTAAAACGGGTTTTCACTGAAGCTTTCTTT.